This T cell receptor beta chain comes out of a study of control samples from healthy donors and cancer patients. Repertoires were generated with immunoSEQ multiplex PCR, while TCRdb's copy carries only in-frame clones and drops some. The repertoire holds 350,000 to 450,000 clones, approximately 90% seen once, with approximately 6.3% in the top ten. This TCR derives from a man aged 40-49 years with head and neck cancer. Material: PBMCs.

CDR3 in amino acids: CASSDGPNYGYTF. In DNA form, the CDR3 reads TGCGCCAGCAGTGATGGTCCTAACTATGGCTACACCTTC. This chain uses TRBV10-2 with TRBJ1-2; unclear D gene. The CDR3 has 13 amino acids. CDR1 is WSHSY, CDR2 SAAADI, per germline. V dropped 3 bases and J dropped 0 bases, with 5 bases sitting between them.